This TCR beta chain was sequenced during a study of blood T cells in healthy people across ages. This clonotype was seen more than once but under ten times. Trimming shortened V by 3 bases and J by 1 base, and 8 bases separated the two germline ends. Germline CDR1 and CDR2: LNHDA and SQIVND (reference sequence). CDR3 length equals 14 residues. Combining a sample-barcoded 5' primer with a J-beta primer mix, a second PCR ran for 7 to 11 cycles. MiXCR, run by TCRdb on the 5' RACE reads, gives a single entry per CDR3 protein. Among about 670,000 distinct CDR3 sequences listed, 40% to 50% were seen once. The clonotype comes from a man older than 75 in good health. V gene TRBV19 combines with J gene TRBJ2-3; D gene ambiguous. Sequencing used blood. This chain's CDR3 is CASSMSSRTDTQYF. The CDR3 coding sequence is TGTGCCAGTAGTATGTCGTCCCGCACAGATACGCAGTATTTT. Complete variable domain (other parts from reference TRBV19 and TRBJ2-3): DGGITQSPKYLFRKEGQNVTLSCEQNLNHDAMYWYRQDPGQGLRLIYYSQIVNDFQKGDIAEGYSVSREKKESFPLTVTSAQKNPTAFYLCASSMSSRTDTQYFGPGTRLTVL.